This TCR beta chain emerged from a study of shared clonotypes between healthy human individuals. Across the study: With ages of 18 to 49, the donors were two women and three men.

Notes on the study in general: Represented genetic and exposure-history diversity was restricted by having few donors.

The run depth of the assay was deep. Profiled with immunoSEQ multiplex PCR; TCRdb holds only in-frame clones, not every one. In the table there are roughly 500,000 clones, over 65% of which are singletons. Among the donors, all were Caucasian adults who lived in Nashville, Tennessee. This clone was detected only a few times. The antigen is not known. CDR1 is SNHLY, CDR2 FYNNEI, per germline. The CDR3 length is 16 residues. Unmatched junction bases numbered 6, after V lost 3 bases and J lost 3 bases. Sequencing was done on a sample of PBMCs. The TCR originated in a woman in her forties in good health. Some clones in this sample may be carry-over from other donors' samples. The J gene is TRBJ1-4, the V gene TRBV2, with 8 positions matching TRBD1. CDR3 sequence: CASSERSTGANEKLFF. CDR3 DNA: TGTGCCAGCAGTGAGCGGTCGACAGGGGCTAATGAAAAACTGTTTTTT.